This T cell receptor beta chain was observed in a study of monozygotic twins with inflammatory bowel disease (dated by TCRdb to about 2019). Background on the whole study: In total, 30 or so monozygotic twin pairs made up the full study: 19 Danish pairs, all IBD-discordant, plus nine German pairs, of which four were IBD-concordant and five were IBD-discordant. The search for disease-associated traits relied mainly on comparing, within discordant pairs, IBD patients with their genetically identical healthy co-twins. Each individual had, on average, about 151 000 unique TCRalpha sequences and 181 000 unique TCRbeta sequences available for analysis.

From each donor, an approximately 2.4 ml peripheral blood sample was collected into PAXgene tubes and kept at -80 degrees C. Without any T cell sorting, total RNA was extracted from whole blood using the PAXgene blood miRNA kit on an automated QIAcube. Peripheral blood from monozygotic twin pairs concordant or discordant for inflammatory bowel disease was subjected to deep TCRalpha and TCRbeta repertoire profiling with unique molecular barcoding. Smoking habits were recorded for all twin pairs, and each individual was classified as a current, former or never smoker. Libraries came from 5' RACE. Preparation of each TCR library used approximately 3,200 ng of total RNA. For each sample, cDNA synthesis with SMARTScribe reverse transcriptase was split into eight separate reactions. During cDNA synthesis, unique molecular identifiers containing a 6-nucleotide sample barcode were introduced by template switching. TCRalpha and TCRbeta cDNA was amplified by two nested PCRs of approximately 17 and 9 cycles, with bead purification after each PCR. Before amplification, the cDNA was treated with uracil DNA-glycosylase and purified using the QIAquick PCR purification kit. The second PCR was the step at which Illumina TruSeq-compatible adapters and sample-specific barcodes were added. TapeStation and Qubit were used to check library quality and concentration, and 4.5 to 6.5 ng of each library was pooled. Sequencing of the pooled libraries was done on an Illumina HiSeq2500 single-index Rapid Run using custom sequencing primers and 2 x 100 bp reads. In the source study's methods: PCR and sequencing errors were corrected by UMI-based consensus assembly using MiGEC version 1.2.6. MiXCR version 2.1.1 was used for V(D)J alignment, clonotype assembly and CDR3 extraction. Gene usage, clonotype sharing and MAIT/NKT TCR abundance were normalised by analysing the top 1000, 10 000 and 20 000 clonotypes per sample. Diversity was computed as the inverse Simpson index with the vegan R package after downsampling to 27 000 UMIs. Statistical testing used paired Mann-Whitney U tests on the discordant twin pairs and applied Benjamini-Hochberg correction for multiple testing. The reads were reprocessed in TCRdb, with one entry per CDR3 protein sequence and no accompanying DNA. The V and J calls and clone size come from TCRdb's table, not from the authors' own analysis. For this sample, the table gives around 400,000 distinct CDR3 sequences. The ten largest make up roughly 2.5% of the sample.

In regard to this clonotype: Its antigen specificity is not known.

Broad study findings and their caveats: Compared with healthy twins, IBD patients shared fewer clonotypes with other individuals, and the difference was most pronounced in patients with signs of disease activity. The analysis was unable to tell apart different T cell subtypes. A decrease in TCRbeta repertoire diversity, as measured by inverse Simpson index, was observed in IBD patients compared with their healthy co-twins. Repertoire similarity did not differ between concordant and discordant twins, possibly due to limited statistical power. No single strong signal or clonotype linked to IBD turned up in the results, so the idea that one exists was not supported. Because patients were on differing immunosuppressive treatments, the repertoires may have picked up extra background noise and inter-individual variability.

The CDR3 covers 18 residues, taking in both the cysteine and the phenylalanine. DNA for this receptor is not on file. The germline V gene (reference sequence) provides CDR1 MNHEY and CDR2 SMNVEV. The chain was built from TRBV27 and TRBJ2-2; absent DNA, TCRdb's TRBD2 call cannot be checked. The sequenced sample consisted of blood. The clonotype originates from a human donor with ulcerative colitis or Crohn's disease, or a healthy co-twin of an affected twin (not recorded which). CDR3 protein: CASSPTGLAGGPGGELFF.